This TCR beta chain was obtained from a study of response to subunit inactivated influenza vaccine. TCRdb processed the RT-PCR reads anew with MiXCR; each CDR3 protein has one entry. The sample contains about 570,000 distinct CDR3 sequences, 11% of which appear only once. This clonotype was observed at least ten times. The germline V gene has CDR1 SGHAT and CDR2 FQNNGV. Trimming stripped 4 bases from V and 9 bases from J, with 10 bases between. The CDR3 contains 12 residues. Separately, the same data were catalogued under a study of T cells expressing NK-cell markers. That work adds: A 5'RACE template switching approach incorporating UMIs was used to make TCR beta cDNA. These clonotypes additionally ranked first within the CD3+CD56-NKG2C+ fraction of a few donors.

The chain recombines TRBV11-2 with TRBJ2-1; D not certain. This sequence originates from a man in his fifties who received an inactivated influenza vaccine. The input for sequencing was PBMCs from blood, taken on the day of vaccination. This chain's CDR3 is CASSSLGGEQFF. The CDR3, as DNA: TGTGCCAGCAGCTCCCTAGGTGGTGAGCAGTTCTTC.